This is a list of T cell receptor beta chains from one sample in a study of cytomegalovirus exposure and HLA in healthy donors. The repertoire was sequenced with immunoSEQ multiplex PCR; TCRdb's copy has only in-frame clones and lacks some. The sample comprises approximately 300,000 clones, approximately 90% of which are singletons, and under 0.85% rests with the top ten. The sequenced material came from PBMCs. These receptors were collected from a woman under 30 in good health and CMV-seronegative. Both conserved end residues are part of each CDR3. The D gene is left open where the match is weak. Clone size appears in some rows only: once, few, many, or a class for an expanded clone.

v_call	j_call	clone_size	d_call	cdr3_nt	cdr3_aa
TRBV29-1	TRBJ1-1	.	.	TGCAGCGTCCCAAGGACTGCGACGAACACTGAAGCTTTCTTT	CSVPRTATNTEAFF
TRBV27	TRBJ2-1	.	.	TGTGCCAGCAGTTTAGGGGCGGGACCTTACAATGAGCAGTTCTTC	CASSLGAGPYNEQFF
TRBV6-5	TRBJ2-7	.	.	TGTGCCAGCAGTTACTCCAGGTTAAGCTCCTACGAGCAGTACTTC	CASSYSRLSSYEQYF
TRBV6-6	TRBJ2-1	.	.	TGTGCCAGCAGCGCCGGGACATCCTCCAATGAGCAGTTCTTC	CASSAGTSSNEQFF
TRBV13	TRBJ1-2	few	TRBD1	TGTGCCAGCAGCACCTGGACAGGGGGCGGCTATGGCTACACCTTC	CASSTWTGGGYGYTF
TRBV18	TRBJ2-1	once	.	TGTGCCAGCTCCCGGGCCCCTTTACAGAGCGGAAACTACAATGAGCAGTTCTTC	CASSRAPLQSGNYNEQFF
TRBV9	TRBJ1-1	.	.	TGTGCCAGCAGCGTCTCGGGGAACACTGAAGCTTTCTTT	CASSVSGNTEAFF
TRBV19	TRBJ1-1	.	.	TGTGCCACAAGGGGCCTACGGGCTGAAGCTTTCTTT	CATRGLRAEAFF
TRBV19	TRBJ2-1	.	TRBD1	TGTGCCAGTAGTCGAACCGGGACAGGGTTGAATGAGCAGTTCTTC	CASSRTGTGLNEQFF
TRBV5-5	TRBJ2-5	.	.	TGTGCCAGCAGCTTGCCGGAGACTACCGAAGAGACCCAGTACTTC	CASSLPETTEETQYF
TRBV30	TRBJ2-5	once	.	TGTGCCTGGAGTAGGACTACCATACCCGAGACCCAGTACTTC	CAWSRTTIPETQYF
TRBV9	TRBJ2-7	.	TRBD2	TGTGCCAGCAGCGTAGCAACTAGCGGGCCCTCCTACGAGCAGTACTTC	CASSVATSGPSYEQYF
TRBV28	TRBJ2-7	.	.	TGTGCCAGCAGTTTGGGCAGGTACGAGCAGTACTTC	CASSLGRYEQYF
TRBV6-5	TRBJ1-3	.	.	TGTGCCAGCAGCTCAGGGTCTGGAAACACCATATATTTT	CASSSGSGNTIYF
TRBV20-1	TRBJ2-1	.	.	TGCAGTGCTAGAGATCGCAATGAGCAGTTCTTC	CSARDRNEQFF
TRBV6-6	TRBJ2-1	.	TRBD2	TGTGCCAGCAGCTACGAGCGGGAGGGGGGGCAGTTCTTC	CASSYEREGGQFF
TRBV28	TRBJ2-7	.	.	TGTGCCAGCAACCCTGAGGGCTACGAGCAGTACTTC	CASNPEGYEQYF
TRBV5-1	TRBJ1-5	.	TRBD1	TGCGCCAGCAGCACGGGACAGGGGGCCGATCAGCCCCAGCATTTT	CASSTGQGADQPQHF
TRBV7-3	TRBJ2-3	.	TRBD2	TGTGCCAGCAGCCAGGGGACTAGCGGCACAGATACGCAGTATTTT	CASSQGTSGTDTQYF
TRBV27	TRBJ2-1	few	TRBD2	TGTGCCAGCAGTTTAGGGACTAGCGGATACAATGAGCAGTTCTTC	CASSLGTSGYNEQFF
TRBV4-1	TRBJ2-7	.	.	TGCGCCAGCAGCCAAGGCCGTTCCAATACAGCCGTTCACTACGAGCAGTACTTC	CASSQGRSNTAVHYEQYF
TRBV7-6	TRBJ2-3	few	TRBD1	TGTGCCAGCACCCCGGGCAGGGGGCTAGATACGCAGTATTTT	CASTPGRGLDTQYF
TRBV27	TRBJ1-5	.	.	TGTGCCAGCAGCTACAGCGGCCAGCCCCAGCATTTT	CASSYSGQPQHF
TRBV7-2	TRBJ2-7	.	TRBD2	TGTGCCAGCAGCTCCTTTAGCGGGCCCACCTACGAGCAGTACTTC	CASSSFSGPTYEQYF
TRBV7-6	TRBJ2-1	.	.	TGTGCCAGCAGCTTGGGGCAGGCATACAATGAGCAGTTCTTC	CASSLGQAYNEQFF
TRBV14	TRBJ2-2	few	.	TGTGCCAGCAGCCAAGATCTAAGCGGGGAGCTGTTTTTT	CASSQDLSGELFF
TRBV5-4	TRBJ2-7	.	TRBD1	TGTGCCAGCAGCCGGACAGGGGGCGTAAAGCAGTACTTC	CASSRTGGVKQYF
TRBV13	TRBJ2-6	.	TRBD1	TGTGCCAGCAGCTTTGGGACAGGGGCTTCTGGGGCCAACGTCCTGACTTTC	CASSFGTGASGANVLTF
TRBV30	TRBJ2-1	.	TRBD2	TGTGCCTGGAAGACTAGCGGGATCTCGAATGAGCAGTTCTTC	CAWKTSGISNEQFF
TRBV5-4	TRBJ2-1	.	TRBD2	TGTGCCAGCAGCTTCTCGGGAGGGCGTTACAATGAGCAGTTCTTC	CASSFSGGRYNEQFF
TRBV2	TRBJ1-1	.	TRBD1	TGTGCCAGCAAGAAACAGGGGAGGACTGAAGCTTTCTTT	CASKKQGRTEAFF
TRBV18	TRBJ2-7	.	.	TGTGCCAGCTCACCCACAACCTACGAGCAGTACTTC	CASSPTTYEQYF
TRBV7-2	TRBJ2-7	.	.	TGTGCCAGCAGCTACACGCTTTTCTCCTACGAGCAGTACTTC	CASSYTLFSYEQYF
TRBV28	TRBJ2-7	.	TRBD2	TGTGCCAGCACCTTGGGGGGACTAGCACCCTACGAGCAGTACTTC	CASTLGGLAPYEQYF
TRBV27	TRBJ1-1	.	.	TGTGCCAGCAGCGACGGGGTGTTTGTGCTCAAGAACACTGAAGCTTTCTTT	CASSDGVFVLKNTEAFF
TRBV2	TRBJ2-7	.	TRBD2	TGTGCCAGCAGGATAGCGGGGGCCTCCTACGAGCAGTACTTC	CASRIAGASYEQYF
TRBV20-1	TRBJ1-2	few	TRBD1	TGCAGTGCTCGGGACAGGGGTGGCTACACCTTC	CSARDRGGYTF
TRBV6-5	TRBJ2-1	.	.	TGTGCCAGCAGTTACGAGCCATTCTCCTACAATGAGCAGTTCTTC	CASSYEPFSYNEQFF
TRBV9	TRBJ2-7	few	TRBD2	TGTGCCAGCAGCGTATCCGCTAGCGGCATCTTGGGCGAGCAGTACTTC	CASSVSASGILGEQYF
TRBV5-8	TRBJ2-7	.	.	TGTGCCAGCAGCCCGGGACAAGGATCGAGTGGGTTTTATTTC	CASSPGQGSSGFYF
TRBV28	TRBJ2-7	.	.	TGTGCCAGCAGCACCGCGGCGGGATATATCTACGAGCAGTACTTC	CASSTAAGYIYEQYF
TRBV27	TRBJ2-5	.	TRBD2	TGTGCCAGCAGTTTATCGGCTAGCGGGAGAAAGACCCAGTACTTC	CASSLSASGRKTQYF
TRBV6-5	TRBJ1-2	.	.	TGTGCCAGCGAGAACCCTTTGGTCTACACCTTC	CASENPLVYTF
TRBV7-2	TRBJ1-1	.	TRBD1	TGTGCCAGCAGGTTTCAGGGGGACACTGAAGCTTTCTTT	CASRFQGDTEAFF
TRBV4-3	TRBJ2-2	.	.	TGCGCCAGCAGCCAGGGGACCGGGACTTCGAACACCGGGGAGCTGTTTTTT	CASSQGTGTSNTGELFF
TRBV18	TRBJ2-2	.	TRBD1	TGTGCCAGCTCACCGGGATTACAGGGGTATGCCGGGGAGCTGTTTTTT	CASSPGLQGYAGELFF
TRBV5-4	TRBJ1-5	.	.	TGTGCCAGCAGCCGTCGCGGGGACAATCAGCCCCAGCATTTT	CASSRRGDNQPQHF
TRBV7-2	TRBJ2-3	.	.	TGTGCCAGCAGCTCCAGGGGGGGACTAGTAAGAGATACGCAGTATTTT	CASSSRGGLVRDTQYF
TRBV6-1	TRBJ2-7	.	.	TGTGCCAGCAGCGGGACAAACTTCGGCGAGCAGTACTTC	CASSGTNFGEQYF
TRBV30	TRBJ1-1	.	.	TGTGCCTGGAGTGTAGGGGCAGGGTCCACTGAAGCTTTCTTT	CAWSVGAGSTEAFF
TRBV5-1	TRBJ2-4	few	.	TGCGCCAGCAGCTTGGGTGAGCTCGGTGTCATTCAGTACTTC	CASSLGELGVIQYF
TRBV2	TRBJ2-2	.	.	TGTGCCAGCAGCGGAGACACCGGGGAGCTGTTTTTT	CASSGDTGELFF
TRBV4-3	TRBJ2-1	.	.	TGCGCCAGCAGCCAAGATTTGCGGGATCCGGGGTCGTCGTGGGACAATGAGCAGTTCTTC	CASSQDLRDPGSSWDNEQFF